This T cell receptor (beta chain) was documented in a study of T-cell memory formation after mild COVID-19. TCRdb ran MiXCR on the 5' RACE reads and lists one entry per CDR3 protein. This sample carries fewer than 300,000 distinct CDR3 sequences, around 15% of them seen once, and the ten largest clones take roughly 21%. The CDR3 totals 14 residues. Germline-derived CDR1 and CDR2 are SGHVS and FNYEAQ. The V end was cut by 1 base, the J end by 7 bases, with 11 bases between. Sequencing input: PBMCs or a T cell subset sorted from them (not recorded which). The sequence derives from a young man who had mild COVID-19 (a few samples of this study predate the infection). Cell type and time point are not known. This chain connects TRBV7-6 to TRBJ2-1, with D possibly TRBD2 on 6 matching bases. CDR3 DNA sequence: TGTGCCAGCAGCTTAGTGAGCGCGGGGAATGAGCAGTTCTTC. Its translation is CASSLVSAGNEQFF.